One sample yielded the 23 T cell receptor beta chains listed below, sequenced in a study of multiple sclerosis patients with progressive multifocal leukoencephalopathy. The time point is: time of PML onset. Measured with immunoSEQ multiplex PCR; TCRdb has only the in-frame clones, and not every one. Of roughly 28,000 clones listed, approximately 85% are singletons. Sample: PBMCs, taken from a patient treated with natalizumab. The receptors here all came from a woman in her 30s with progressive multifocal leukoencephalopathy.

The chain couples TRBV19 to TRBJ2-1, with TRBD1 as a possible D gene (6 bases). This CDR3 has 13 amino acids. Trimming left V 6 bases short and J 8 bases short, with 14 bases between. The germline V gene has CDR1 LNHDA and CDR2 SQIVND (reference sequence). CDR3 coding DNA: TGTGCCAGTAGCCAGGGGAAGTACTATGAGCAGTTCTTC. Encoded protein: CASSQGKYYEQFF.

A note on this clone: The sample holds other DNA sequences that translate to the same CDR3. This chain joins TRBV19 and TRBJ1-2; 12 bases line up with TRBD1. Germline V CDR1 and CDR2: LNHDA, SQIVND (reference sequence). V lost 4 bases and J lost 7; bases outside the gene matches: 13. The CDR3 runs 17 residues. CDR3: CASSTSQAGQGAGGYTF. For the CDR3, the DNA is TGTGCCAGTAGTACCTCCCAGGCGGGACAGGGGGCGGGTGGCTACACCTTC. Drawing the rest from reference TRBV19 and TRBJ1-2, the complete variable domain is DGGITQSPKYLFRKEGQNVTLSCEQNLNHDAMYWYRQDPGQGLRLIYYSQIVNDFQKGDIAEGYSVSREKKESFPLTVTSAQKNPTAFYLCASSTSQAGQGAGGYTFGSGTRLTVV.

This chain links TRBV19 with TRBJ2-3, with 8 bases identical to TRBD2. There are 15 residues in the CDR3. The J segment lost 2 bases and the V segment lost 5 bases, leaving 6 bases of the junction unmatched. CDR1 is LNHDA and CDR2 is SQIVND in the germline V gene (reference sequence). CDR3 residues: CASSLFSGDTDTQYF. CDR3 nucleotides: TGTGCCAGTAGTCTTTTTAGCGGGGACACAGATACGCAGTATTTT.

The chain joins TRBV7-9 to TRBJ1-4; D may be TRBD1 (5 bases). This CDR3 has 17 residues. CDR1 and CDR2 (germline): SEHNR, FQNEAQ (reference sequence). Deletions cut 4 bases from V and 7 bases from J, with 22 bases between. The CDR3 DNA is TGTGCCAGCAGCTCCCTTGGCGGGGCGCGGGTACTTGAAAAACTGTTTTTT. Its translation is CASSSLGGARVLEKLFF.

The chain carries TRBV5-1 and TRBJ2-2, with 9 bases that match TRBD1. Germline CDR1 and CDR2: SGHRS and YFSETQ. This CDR3 contains 15 residues. V dropped 0 bases and J dropped 5; count of bases not matched to a gene: 2. The CDR3 nucleotides read TGCGCCAGCAGCTTGGGGGACAGGGATACCGGGGAGCTGTTTTTT. Its translation is CASSLGDRDTGELFF.

This chain joins TRBV5-1 and TRBJ1-2, with D tentatively TRBD1 (5 bases). This CDR3 spans 12 amino acids. V was shortened by 4 bases and J by 4 bases, with 8 bases between the two germline ends. Germline V CDR1 and CDR2: SGHRS, YFSETQ. In nucleotides, the CDR3 is TGCGCCAGCAGCAGGGACGCCTATGGCTACACCTTC. Translation: CASSRDAYGYTF.

V gene TRBV4-2 combines with J gene TRBJ2-3; D remains ambiguous. Trimming removed 7 bases at V and 0 bases at J, with 11 bases between. The CDR3 is made up of 14 amino acids. Germline lookup yields CDR1 LGHNA and CDR2 YNFKEQ. The CDR3 sequence is CASKLGISTDTQYF. CDR3 nucleotides: TGTGCCAGCAAATTAGGGATCAGCACAGATACGCAGTATTTT.

V gene TRBV6-1 combines with J gene TRBJ1-6; TRBD1 aligns across 9 bases. Germline CDR1 and CDR2: MNHNS and SASEGT. The trim removed 6 bases at V and 7 bases at J, leaving 4 bases unmatched. The CDR3 is 14 amino acids. CDR3 region: CASRRDRENSPLHF. The CDR3 DNA reads TGTGCCAGCAGGAGGGACAGGGAAAATTCACCCCTCCACTTT.

This clone came up once. V gene TRBV2 combines with J gene TRBJ2-6; 8 bases map to TRBD1. The CDR3 length is 18 residues. With 3 bases clipped from V and 1 base from J, the junction kept 8 bases outside the gene matches. The germline CDR1 and CDR2 sequences are SNHLY and FYNNEI. CDR3 in DNA: TGTGCCAGCAGTGACACGACAGGGGTCCCTTCTGGGGCCAACGTCCTGACTTTC. The encoded protein is CASSDTTGVPSGANVLTF.

V is TRBV28 and J is TRBJ1-1; TRBD1 is a possible D gene (5 bases). The germline gives CDR1 MDHEN, CDR2 SYDVKM. Trimming cost V 6 bases and J 12 bases, with 17 bases left between them. This CDR3 is built from 12 residues. The CDR3 region has the DNA TGTGCCAGCAGGCCCTCGGGGGTCAGGTCTTTCTTT. Its protein is CASRPSGVRSFF. Full variable domain (missing parts from reference TRBV28 and TRBJ1-1): DVKVTQSSRYLVKRTGEKVFLECVQDMDHENMFWYRQDPGLGLRLIYFSYDVKMKEKGDIPEGYSVSREKKERFSLILESASTNQTSMYLCASRPSGVRSFFGQGTRLTVV.

This clone was counted once. This chain links TRBV29-1 with TRBJ1-1; D remains unclear. The V end lost 6 bases, the J end lost 5 bases, and 10 bases lay between the germline ends. CDR1 is SQVTM, CDR2 ANQGSEA, per germline. The length of the CDR3 is 11 residues. This CDR3 reads CSVWELTEAFF. CDR3 sequence (DNA): TGCAGCGTATGGGAGCTGACTGAAGCTTTCTTT.

The chain is built from TRBV7-9 and TRBJ1-1; D is undetermined. The germline V gene has CDR1 SEHNR and CDR2 FQNEAQ (reference sequence). The CDR3 sequence is 13 residues long. Trimming took 6 bases from V and 4 from J, leaving 12 bases between them. The CDR3 protein is CASRISHSTEAFF. CDR3 bases: TGTGCCAGCAGAATTAGCCACAGCACTGAAGCTTTCTTT.

V is TRBV28 and J is TRBJ2-3, with unresolved D. V shed 2 bases and J shed 3 bases, with 9 bases lying between them. Germline V lookup: CDR1 MDHEN, CDR2 SYDVKM. The CDR3 runs to 14 residues. The CDR3 bases are TGTGCCAGCAGTTTACTGGGGATAACAGATACGCAGTATTTT. It encodes CASSLLGITDTQYF.

This clone showed up just once. This sequence joins TRBV11-2 and TRBJ2-7; 11 positions match TRBD1. CDR3 length: 16 residues. V shed 3 bases, J shed 1 base, and the junction held 5 bases outside the gene matches. Germline values: CDR1 SGHAT, CDR2 FQNNGV. The CDR3 sequence: CASSFPGQGASYEQYF. In DNA, the CDR3 is TGTGCCAGCAGCTTCCCAGGACAGGGGGCGTCCTACGAGCAGTACTTC. Full variable domain (rest looked up from reference TRBV11-2 and TRBJ2-7): EAGVAQSPRYKIIEKRQSVAFWCNPISGHATLYWYQQILGQGPKLLIQFQNNGVVDDSQLPKDRFSAERLKGVDSTLKIQPAKLEDSAVYLCASSFPGQGASYEQYFGPGTRLTVT.

The chain carries TRBV9 and TRBJ2-7, with unresolved D. V was trimmed by 5 bases and J by 3 bases, leaving 15 bases between them. This CDR3 region has 14 residues. CDR1 and CDR2 from the germline V gene are SGDLS and YYNGEE. The CDR3 sequence is CASSYGSSDYEQYF. CDR3 coding DNA: TGTGCCAGCAGTTACGGGTCTTCAGACTACGAGCAGTACTTC.

The genes are TRBV29-1 and TRBJ2-1; 12 bases map to TRBD2. The length of the CDR3 is 14 residues. Trimming at V came to 7 bases and at J to 6 bases, leaving 7 bases not matched to a gene. From germline, CDR1 is SQVTM and CDR2 ANQGSEA. The CDR3 nucleotides read TGCAGCGCAATACTAGCGGGAGGATCCAATGAGCAGTTCTTC. It specifies CSAILAGGSNEQFF.

The chain links TRBV10-3 to TRBJ2-6, with 13 nucleotides matching TRBD2. Germline loops: CDR1 ENHRY, CDR2 SYGVKD. The V segment lost 8 bases and the J segment 0 bases; nucleotides outside the gene matches: 1. The CDR3 totals 16 residues. The CDR3 protein is CAIGLAGDSGANVLTF. CDR3 nucleotides: TGTGCCATCGGACTAGCGGGAGACTCTGGGGCCAACGTCCTGACTTTC.

A few counts support this clone. The chain combines TRBV10-3 with TRBJ2-7, with D perhaps matching TRBD1 or TRBD2 (5 bases each). The germline V and J ends were trimmed by 6 bases and 5 bases, with 11 bases remaining between them. The CDR3 is 12 residues long. Germline-derived CDR1 and CDR2 are ENHRY and SYGVKD. CDR3 region: CAISSGTDEQYF. In nucleotides, the CDR3 is TGTGCCATCAGCTCGGGGACGGACGAGCAGTACTTC.

The rearrangement joins TRBV6-5 to TRBJ1-2; possibly TRBD1 for D (5 bases). The V gene's germline CDR1 is MNHEY and CDR2 SVGAGI. The CDR3 loop spans 14 amino acids. Trimming shortened V by 7 bases and J by 5 bases, and 17 bases separated the two germline ends. The DNA of the CDR3 is TGTGCCAGCAACCCCCGGGACTCAAGATATGGCTACACCTTC. Translation gives CASNPRDSRYGYTF.

The rearrangement joins TRBV7-9 to TRBJ2-7, with 10 bases identical to TRBD2. Trimming at V came to 5 bases and at J to 0 bases, leaving 10 bases not matched to a gene. CDR1 and CDR2 (germline): SEHNR, FQNEAQ (reference sequence). The CDR3 sequence is 17 residues long. This CDR3 reads CASSIGTGTSDSYEQYF. The CDR3 coding sequence is TGTGCCAGCAGCATAGGGACCGGGACTAGCGACTCCTACGAGCAGTACTTC.

J is TRBJ2-5 and V is TRBV7-2; the match to TRBD2 covers 10 bases. The germline V gene encodes CDR1 SGHTA and CDR2 FQGNSA. The J segment lost 6 bases and the V segment lost 2 bases, leaving 6 bases of the junction unmatched. The CDR3 contains 15 residues. CDR3 DNA sequence: TGTGCCAGCAGCTTATCTAGCGGGAGTCTGAAGACCCAGTACTTC. Protein product: CASSLSSGSLKTQYF.

This chain uses TRBV6-1 with TRBJ2-2, with D possibly TRBD2 on 5 matching bases. CDR1 and CDR2 (germline): MNHNS, SASEGT. Deletions cut 7 bases from V and 0 bases from J, with 12 bases between. CDR3 length equals 15 residues. The CDR3 protein is CASIRGAANTGELFF. CDR3 bases: TGTGCCAGCATACGTGGAGCGGCGAACACCGGGGAGCTGTTTTTT.

This clone was observed a handful of times. V is TRBV6-1 and J is TRBJ2-1; 11 bases are shared with TRBD1. V gave up 10 bases and J gave up 3 bases; unmatched junction bases: 8. This CDR3 is 15 amino acids long. Germline CDR1 is MNHNS and CDR2 is SASEGT. The DNA for the CDR3 is TGTGCCACCTTCTCGGACAGGGGGCACTACAATGAGCAGTTCTTC. As protein: CATFSDRGHYNEQFF.